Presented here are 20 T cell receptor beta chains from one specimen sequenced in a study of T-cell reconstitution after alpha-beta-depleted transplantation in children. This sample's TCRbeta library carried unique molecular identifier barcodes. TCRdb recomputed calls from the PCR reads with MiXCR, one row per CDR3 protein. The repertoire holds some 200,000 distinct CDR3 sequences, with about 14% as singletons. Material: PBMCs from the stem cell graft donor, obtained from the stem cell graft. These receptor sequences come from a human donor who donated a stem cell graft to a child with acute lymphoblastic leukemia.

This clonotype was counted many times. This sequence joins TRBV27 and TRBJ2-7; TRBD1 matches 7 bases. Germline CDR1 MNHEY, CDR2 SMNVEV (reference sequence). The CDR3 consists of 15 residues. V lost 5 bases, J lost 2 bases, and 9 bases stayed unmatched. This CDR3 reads CASSAPGQSTYEQYF. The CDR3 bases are TGTGCCAGCAGTGCGCCGGGACAGAGTACCTACGAGCAGTACTTC.

The CDR3 sequence is CASSSTTENTEAFF. The DNA for the CDR3 is TGCGCCAGCAGCTCCACGACAGAGAACACTGAAGCTTTCTTT. The genes are TRBV5-1 and TRBJ1-1, with D possibly matching TRBD1 (5 bases). Germline V gene data show CDR1 as SGHRS and CDR2 as YFSETQ. The CDR3 covers 14 residues. The V and J ends lost 3 bases and 1 base respectively, with 10 bases between them.

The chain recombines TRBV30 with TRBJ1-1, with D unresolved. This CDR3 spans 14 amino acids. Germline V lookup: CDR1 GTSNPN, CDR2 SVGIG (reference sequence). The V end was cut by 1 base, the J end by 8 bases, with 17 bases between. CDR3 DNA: TGTGCCTGGAGTGACCCCCACTCCCGGGCCGAAGCTTTCTTT. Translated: CAWSDPHSRAEAFF.

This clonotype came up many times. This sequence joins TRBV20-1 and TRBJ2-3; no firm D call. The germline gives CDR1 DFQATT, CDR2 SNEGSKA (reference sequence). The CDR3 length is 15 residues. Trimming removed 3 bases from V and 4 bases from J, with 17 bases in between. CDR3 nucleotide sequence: TGCAGTGCTAGTCCCGGTTTGGTAGGCCCAGATACGCAGTATTTT. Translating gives CSASPGLVGPDTQYF.

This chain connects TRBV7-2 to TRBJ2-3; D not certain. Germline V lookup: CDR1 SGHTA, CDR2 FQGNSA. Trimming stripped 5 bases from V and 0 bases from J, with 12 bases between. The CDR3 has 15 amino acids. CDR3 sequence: CASSPEVFSTDTQYF. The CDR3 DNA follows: TGTGCCAGCAGCCCTGAAGTCTTTAGCACAGATACGCAGTATTTT.

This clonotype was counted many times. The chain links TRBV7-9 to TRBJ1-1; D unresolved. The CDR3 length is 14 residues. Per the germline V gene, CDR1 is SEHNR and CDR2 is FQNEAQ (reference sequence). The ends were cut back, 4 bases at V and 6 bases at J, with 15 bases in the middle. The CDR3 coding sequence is TGTGCCAGCAGCTCCGTCCCGAAGTTGGCTGAAGCTTTCTTT. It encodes CASSSVPKLAEAFF.

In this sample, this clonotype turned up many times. The CDR3 sequence is CAISPTGGETQYF. The CDR3, as DNA: TGTGCCATCAGCCCGACAGGGGGAGAGACCCAGTACTTC. The chain employs TRBV10-3 and TRBJ2-5, with 9 positions matching TRBD1. Germline CDR1 is ENHRY and CDR2 is SYGVKD. The CDR3 is 13 amino acids. The trim removed 6 bases at V and 4 bases at J, leaving 3 bases unmatched.

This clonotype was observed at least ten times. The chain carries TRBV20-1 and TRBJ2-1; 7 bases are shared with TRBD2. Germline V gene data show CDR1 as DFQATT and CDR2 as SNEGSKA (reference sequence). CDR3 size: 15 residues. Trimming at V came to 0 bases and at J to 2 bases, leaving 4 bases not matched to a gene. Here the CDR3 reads CSAREWRETYNEQFF. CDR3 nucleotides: TGCAGTGCTAGAGAGTGGCGGGAGACCTACAATGAGCAGTTCTTC.

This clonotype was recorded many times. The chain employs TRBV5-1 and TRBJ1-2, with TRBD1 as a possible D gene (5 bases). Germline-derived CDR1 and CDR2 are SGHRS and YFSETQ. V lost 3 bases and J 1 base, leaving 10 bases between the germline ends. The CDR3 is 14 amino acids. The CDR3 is CASSSGAFNYGYTF. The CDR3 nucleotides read TGCGCCAGCAGCTCCGGGGCCTTTAACTATGGCTACACCTTC.

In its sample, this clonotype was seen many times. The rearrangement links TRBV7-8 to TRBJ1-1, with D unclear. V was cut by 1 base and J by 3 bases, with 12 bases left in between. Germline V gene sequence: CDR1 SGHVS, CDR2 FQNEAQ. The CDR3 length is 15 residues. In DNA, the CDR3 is TGTGCCAGCAGCTTAGAGGACGTCATCGACACTGAAGCTTTCTTT. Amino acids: CASSLEDVIDTEAFF.

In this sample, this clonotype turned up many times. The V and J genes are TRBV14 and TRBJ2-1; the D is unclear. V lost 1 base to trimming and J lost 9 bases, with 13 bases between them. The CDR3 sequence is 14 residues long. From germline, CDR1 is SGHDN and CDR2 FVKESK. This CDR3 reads CASSQGADASEQFF. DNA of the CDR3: TGTGCCAGCAGCCAAGGTGCCGACGCTAGTGAGCAGTTCTTC.

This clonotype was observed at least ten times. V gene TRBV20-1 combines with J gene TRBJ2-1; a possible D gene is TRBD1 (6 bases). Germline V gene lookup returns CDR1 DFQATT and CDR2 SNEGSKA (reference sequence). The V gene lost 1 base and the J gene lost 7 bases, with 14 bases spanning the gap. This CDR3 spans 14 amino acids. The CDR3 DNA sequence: TGCAGTGCTAGAGTACCCAGGGGTTTAAATGAGCAGTTCTTC. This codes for CSARVPRGLNEQFF.

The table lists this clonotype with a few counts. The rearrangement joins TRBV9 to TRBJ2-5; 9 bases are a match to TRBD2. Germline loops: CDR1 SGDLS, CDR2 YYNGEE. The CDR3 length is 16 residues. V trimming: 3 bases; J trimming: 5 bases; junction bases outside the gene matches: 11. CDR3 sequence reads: CASSAYSGSPKETQYF. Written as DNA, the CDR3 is TGTGCCAGCAGCGCCTATAGCGGGAGTCCGAAGGAGACCCAGTACTTC. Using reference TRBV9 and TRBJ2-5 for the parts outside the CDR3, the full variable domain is DSGVTQTPKHLITATGQRVTLRCSPRSGDLSVYWYQQSLDQGLQFLIQYYNGEERAKGNILERFSAQQFPDLHSELNLSSLELGDSALYFCASSAYSGSPKETQYFGPGTRLLVL.

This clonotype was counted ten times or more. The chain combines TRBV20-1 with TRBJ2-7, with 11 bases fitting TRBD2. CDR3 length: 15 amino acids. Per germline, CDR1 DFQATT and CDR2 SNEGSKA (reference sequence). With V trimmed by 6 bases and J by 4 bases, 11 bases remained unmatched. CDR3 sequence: CSAPDLTSGSYEQYF. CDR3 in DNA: TGCAGTGCGCCAGACCTTACTAGCGGGAGTTACGAGCAGTACTTC.

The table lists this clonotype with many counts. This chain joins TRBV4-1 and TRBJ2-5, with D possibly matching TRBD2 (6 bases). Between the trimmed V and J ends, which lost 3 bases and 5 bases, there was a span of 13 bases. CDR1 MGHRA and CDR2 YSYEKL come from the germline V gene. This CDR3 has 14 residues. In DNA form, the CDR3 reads TGCGCCAGCAGCCATCCTAGGCGGGATGAGACCCAGTACTTC. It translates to CASSHPRRDETQYF.

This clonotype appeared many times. DNA of the CDR3: TGTGCCAGCAGCTTGAGTAGCGGGGGGTTGGCGCAGTATTTT. This encodes CASSLSSGGLAQYF. This sequence joins TRBV11-2 and TRBJ2-3; 10 bases agree with TRBD2. Trimming cost V 3 bases and J 10 bases; bases outside gene matches: 7. The CDR3 totals 14 residues. Germline CDR1 SGHAT, CDR2 FQNNGV.

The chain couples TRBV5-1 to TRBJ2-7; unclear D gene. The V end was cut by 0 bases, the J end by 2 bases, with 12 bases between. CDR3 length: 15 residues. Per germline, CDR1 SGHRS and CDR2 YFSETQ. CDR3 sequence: CASSLVPGWTYEQYF. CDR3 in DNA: TGCGCCAGCAGCTTGGTTCCAGGTTGGACCTACGAGCAGTACTTC.

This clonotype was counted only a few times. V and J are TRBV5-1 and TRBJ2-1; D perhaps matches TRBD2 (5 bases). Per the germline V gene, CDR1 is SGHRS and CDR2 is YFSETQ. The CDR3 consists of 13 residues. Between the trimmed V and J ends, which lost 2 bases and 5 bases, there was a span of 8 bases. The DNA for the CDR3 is TGCGCCAGCAGCTTCGGGGTTCACAATGAGCAGTTCTTC. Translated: CASSFGVHNEQFF.

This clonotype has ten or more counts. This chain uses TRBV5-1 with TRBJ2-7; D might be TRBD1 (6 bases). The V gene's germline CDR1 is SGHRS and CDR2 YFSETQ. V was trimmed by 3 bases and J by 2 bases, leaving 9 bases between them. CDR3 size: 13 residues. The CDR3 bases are TGCGCCAGCAGCTCGGACAGCGCCTACGAGCAGTACTTC. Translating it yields CASSSDSAYEQYF.

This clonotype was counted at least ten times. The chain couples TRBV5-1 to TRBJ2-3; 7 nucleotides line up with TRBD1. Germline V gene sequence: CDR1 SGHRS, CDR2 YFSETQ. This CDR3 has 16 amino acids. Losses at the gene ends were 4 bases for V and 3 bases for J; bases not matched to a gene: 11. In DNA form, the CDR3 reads TGCGCCAGCAGCGGGGGCCATGACAGGGTTACAGATACGCAGTATTTT. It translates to CASSGGHDRVTDTQYF.